The T cell receptor (beta chain) under discussion was sequenced for a study of T cells after somatic rescue of genetic block. Assay: immunoSEQ multiplex PCR; the TCRdb copy retains only in-frame clones and omits some. The profile shows about 14,000 clones, around three quarters of them singletons. This CDR3 has 14 amino acids. The V end lost 1 base, the J end lost 5 bases, and 11 bases lay between the germline ends. CDR1 is SGHRS and CDR2 is YFSETQ in the germline V gene. The sequencing sample was made of peripheral blood mononuclear cells (PBMCs). The J gene is TRBJ2-3, the V gene TRBV5-1; D could derive from TRBD1 or TRBD2 (5 bases each). The origin of this receptor is a boy younger than 18. The CDR3 sequence is CASSLPGTIDTQYF. CDR3 nucleotides: TGCGCCAGCAGCTTGCCCGGGACGATAGATACGCAGTATTTT.